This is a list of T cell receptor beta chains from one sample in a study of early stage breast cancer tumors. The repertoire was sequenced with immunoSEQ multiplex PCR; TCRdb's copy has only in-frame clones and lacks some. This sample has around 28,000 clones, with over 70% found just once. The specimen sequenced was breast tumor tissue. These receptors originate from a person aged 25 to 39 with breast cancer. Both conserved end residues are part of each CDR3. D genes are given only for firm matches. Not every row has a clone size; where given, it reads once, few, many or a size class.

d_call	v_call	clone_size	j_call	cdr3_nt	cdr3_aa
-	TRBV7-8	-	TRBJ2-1	TGTGCCAGCAGCCGAAACGCGGGGATTCTCTACAATGAGCAGTTCTTC	CASSRNAGILYNEQFF
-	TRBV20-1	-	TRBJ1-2	TGCAGTGCTAATCGCCCTGGGACCTTC	CSANRPGTF
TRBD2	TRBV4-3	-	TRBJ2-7	TGCGCCAGCAGCCAAGAGGCTAGCGGAGCCTACGAGCAGTACTTC	CASSQEASGAYEQYF
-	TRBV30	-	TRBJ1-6	TGTGCCTGGAGTGGACAGAATCTTAATTCACCCCTCCACTTT	CAWSGQNLNSPLHF
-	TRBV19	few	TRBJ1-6	TGTGCCAGTAGTCGGACAGATAATTCACCCCTCCACTTT	CASSRTDNSPLHF
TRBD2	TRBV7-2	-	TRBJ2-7	TGTGCCAGCAGCTTAGCCGGGGGGGGCGCCTACGAGCAGTACTTC	CASSLAGGGAYEQYF
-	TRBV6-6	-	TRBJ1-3	TGTGCCAGCAGTTACTCCCACAGGGAAGGAAACACCATATATTTT	CASSYSHREGNTIYF
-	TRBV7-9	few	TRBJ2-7	TGTGCCAGCAGCCCGCTGGGAGGCGAGCAGTACTTC	CASSPLGGEQYF
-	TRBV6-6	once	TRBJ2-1	TGTGCCAGCAGTCGAACTTGGGATGAGCAGTTCTTC	CASSRTWDEQFF
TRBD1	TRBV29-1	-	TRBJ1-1	TGCAGCGGAGGGACCGGGACAGCGCCTTCCCAAGAAGCTTTCTTT	CSGGTGTAPSQEAFF
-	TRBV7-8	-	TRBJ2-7	TGTGCCAGCAGCTTACTGGGGCCGACTCCCTACGAGCAGTACTTC	CASSLLGPTPYEQYF
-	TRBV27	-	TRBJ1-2	TGTGCCAGCAGGAAGGGTAATGGCTACACCTTC	CASRKGNGYTF
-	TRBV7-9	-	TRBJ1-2	TGTGCCAGCAGCTTAGAGTCTTATGGCTACACCTTC	CASSLESYGYTF
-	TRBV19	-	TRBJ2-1	TGTGCCAGTAGCCCCGGGAACGGAGACAATGAGCAGTTCTTC	CASSPGNGDNEQFF
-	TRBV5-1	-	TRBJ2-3	TGCGCCAGCAGCGCCCCGGCCGATACGCAGTATTTT	CASSAPADTQYF
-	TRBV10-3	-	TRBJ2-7	TGTGCCATCAGTGAGCTGGCCTACTACGAGCAGTACTTC	CAISELAYYEQYF
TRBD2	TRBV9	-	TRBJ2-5	TGTGCCAGCAGCGCAGGGACTAGCGGGAGCAGGTTGTACCAAGAGACCCAGTACTTC	CASSAGTSGSRLYQETQYF
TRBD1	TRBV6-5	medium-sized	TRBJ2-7	TGTGCCAGCAGTGAGGGACAGGGGGTCTACGAGCAGTACTTC	CASSEGQGVYEQYF
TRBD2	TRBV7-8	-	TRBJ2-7	TGTGCCAGCAGCTTTCTAGCGGGAGTTCGCGAGCAGTACTTC	CASSFLAGVREQYF
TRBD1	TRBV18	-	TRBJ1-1	TGTGCCAGCTCAACGGGACAGGGGGACACTGAAGCTTTCTTT	CASSTGQGDTEAFF
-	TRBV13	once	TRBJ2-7	TGTGCCAGCAGCCAGCCCTCAGGAGGGTCCTACGAGCAGTACTTC	CASSQPSGGSYEQYF
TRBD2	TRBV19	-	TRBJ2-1	TGTGCCAGTAGTAATTTACTAGCGGGAGAAGAAGAGCAGTTCTTC	CASSNLLAGEEEQFF
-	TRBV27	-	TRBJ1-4	TGTGCCAGCAGCCCCCCCCCTAGTGGGGTCCTTGGGGCAACTAATGAAAAACTGTTTTTT	CASSPPPSGVLGATNEKLFF
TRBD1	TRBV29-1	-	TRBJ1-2	TGCAGCGTTATGACAGGGGACGGCTATGGCTACACCTTC	CSVMTGDGYGYTF
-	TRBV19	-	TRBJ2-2	TGTGCCAGCTTCAGGGAAGGGGAGCTGTTTTTT	CASFREGELFF
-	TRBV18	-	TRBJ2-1	TGTGCCAGCTCACCACTCTTGCAGCGGGTGAACAATGAGCAGTTCTTC	CASSPLLQRVNNEQFF
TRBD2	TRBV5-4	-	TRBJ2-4	TGTGCCAGCAGCCCAACCGGGAGCGGGGGACTCGGAAACATTCAGTACTTC	CASSPTGSGGLGNIQYF
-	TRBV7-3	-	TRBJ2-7	TGTGCCAGCAGCTTAAACCCCCGAGGAGACTCCTACGAGCAGTACTTC	CASSLNPRGDSYEQYF